This TCR beta chain is from a study of T cells in Graves' hyperthyroidism and ophthalmopathy. Study-level findings and limits: Also found in blood were most expanded thyroid clonotypes above 0.001.

With regard to this clonotype: What it binds is unknown.

The CDR3 contains 16 residues. Germline V gene lookup returns CDR1 DFQATT and CDR2 SNEGSKA (reference sequence). V dropped 3 bases and J dropped 6; count of bases not matched to a gene: 14. A NOSPECS grade of at least 4, a Clinical Activity Score of at least 3 and duration under 3 months were recorded in ophthalmopathy patients. The PBMCs were sourced from fresh peripheral blood (about 9.6 ml). RNA transcripts served as the template for amplifying TCR beta CDR3 regions. The study used the HTBI primer set for a first-round RT-PCR of the TCR CDR3. TCRdb redid the calling of the multiplex PCR reads with MiXCR, one entry per CDR3 protein. The sample consists of about 500,000 distinct CDR3 sequences, roughly 15% of them appearing once.

This sequence joins TRBV20-1 and TRBJ2-4, with 7 bases aligning to TRBD1. The sample taken for sequencing was blood. The sequence derives from a young woman with Graves' ophthalmopathy. The CDR3 spells CSARGPSGDSTNIQYF. The CDR3 nucleotides are TGCAGTGCTAGGGGTCCCTCCGGGGACAGCACAAACATTCAGTACTTC.